The following is a T cell receptor (beta chain) sequence with its context. What it binds is unknown. CDR3 length: 13 amino acids. The V gene's germline CDR1 is MNHNS and CDR2 SASEGT. V dropped 7 bases and J dropped 4 bases, with 13 bases sitting between them. This sample was taken from a study of cytomegalovirus exposure and HLA in healthy donors. Whole-study findings and limits: Reportedly, TCR beta sequences accurately predicted HLA-A and HLA-B alleles in most subjects.

Primers for the PCR totalled 60 Vbeta and 13 Jbeta. TCRdb's copy holds only in-frame clones and misses some; the assay was immunoSEQ multiplex PCR. This sample has 210,000 or so clones; around 73% occur once, and the top ten carry around 2.2%. The rearrangement uses TRBV6-1 and TRBJ2-5, with D possibly being TRBD2 (6 bases). The receptor was derived from a young woman in good health and CMV-seropositive. The sequencing input was PBMCs. The CDR3 sequence is CASTGDSVETQYF. The CDR3 DNA is TGTGCCAGCACCGGGGACTCGGTAGAGACCCAGTACTTC.